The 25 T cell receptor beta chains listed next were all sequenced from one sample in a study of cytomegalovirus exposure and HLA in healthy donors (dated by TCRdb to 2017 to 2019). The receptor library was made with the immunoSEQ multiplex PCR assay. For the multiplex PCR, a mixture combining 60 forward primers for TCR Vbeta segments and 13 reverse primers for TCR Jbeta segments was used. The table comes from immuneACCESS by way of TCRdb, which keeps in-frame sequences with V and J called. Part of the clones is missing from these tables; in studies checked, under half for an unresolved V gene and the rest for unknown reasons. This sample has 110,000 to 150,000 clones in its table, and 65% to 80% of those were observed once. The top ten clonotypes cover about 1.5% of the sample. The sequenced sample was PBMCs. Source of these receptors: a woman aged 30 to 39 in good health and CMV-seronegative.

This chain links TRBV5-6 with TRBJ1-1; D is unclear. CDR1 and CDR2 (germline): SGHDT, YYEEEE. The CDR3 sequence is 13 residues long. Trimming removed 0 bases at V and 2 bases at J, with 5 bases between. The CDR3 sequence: CASSLGTNTEAFF. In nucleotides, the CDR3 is TGTGCCAGCAGCTTGGGCACAAACACTGAAGCTTTCTTT.

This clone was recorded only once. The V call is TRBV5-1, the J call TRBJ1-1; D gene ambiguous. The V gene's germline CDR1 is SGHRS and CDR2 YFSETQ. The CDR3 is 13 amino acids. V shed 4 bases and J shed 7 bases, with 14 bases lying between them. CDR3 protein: CASSIGLLGEAFF. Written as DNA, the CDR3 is TGCGCCAGCAGCATAGGACTGCTAGGTGAAGCTTTCTTT.

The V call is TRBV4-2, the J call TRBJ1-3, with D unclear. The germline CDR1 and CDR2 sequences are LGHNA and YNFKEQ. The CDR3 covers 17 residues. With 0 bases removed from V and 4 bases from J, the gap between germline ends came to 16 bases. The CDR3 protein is CASSQDSYERGGNTIYF. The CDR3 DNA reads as TGTGCCAGCAGCCAAGATTCTTATGAGAGAGGCGGAAACACCATATATTTT.

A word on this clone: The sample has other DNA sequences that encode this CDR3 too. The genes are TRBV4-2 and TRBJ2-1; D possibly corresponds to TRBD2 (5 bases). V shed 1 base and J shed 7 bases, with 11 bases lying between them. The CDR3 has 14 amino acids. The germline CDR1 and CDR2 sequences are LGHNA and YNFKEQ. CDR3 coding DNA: TGTGCCAGCAGCCAAGTGGGAGTTCGGAATGAGCAGTTCTTC. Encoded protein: CASSQVGVRNEQFF.

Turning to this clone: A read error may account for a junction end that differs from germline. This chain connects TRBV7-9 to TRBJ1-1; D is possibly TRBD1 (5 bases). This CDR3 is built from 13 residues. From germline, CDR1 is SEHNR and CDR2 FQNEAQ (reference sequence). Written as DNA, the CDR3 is TGTTCCAGCAGCTGGGGCCAAAACACTGAAGCTTTCTTT. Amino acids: CSSSWGQNTEAFF.

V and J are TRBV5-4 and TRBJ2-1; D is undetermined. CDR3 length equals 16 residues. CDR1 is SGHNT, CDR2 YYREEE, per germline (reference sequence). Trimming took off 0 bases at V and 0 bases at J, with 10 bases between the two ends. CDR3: CASSLVRTSSYNEQFF. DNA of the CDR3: TGTGCCAGCAGCTTGGTTCGCACGAGCTCCTACAATGAGCAGTTCTTC.

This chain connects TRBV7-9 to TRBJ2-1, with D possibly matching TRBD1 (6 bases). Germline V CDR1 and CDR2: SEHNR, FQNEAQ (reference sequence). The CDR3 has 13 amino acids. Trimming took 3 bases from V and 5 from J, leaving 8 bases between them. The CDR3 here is CASSLTGNNEQFF. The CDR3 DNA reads TGTGCCAGCAGCTTGACAGGAAACAATGAGCAGTTCTTC.

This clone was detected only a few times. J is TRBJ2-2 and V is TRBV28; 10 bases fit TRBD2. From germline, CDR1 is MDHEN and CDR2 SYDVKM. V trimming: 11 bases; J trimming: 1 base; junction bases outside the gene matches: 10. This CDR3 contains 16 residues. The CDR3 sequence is CAGRSGRNGNTGELFF. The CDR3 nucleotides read TGTGCCGGACGTAGCGGGAGGAATGGGAACACCGGGGAGCTGTTTTTT.

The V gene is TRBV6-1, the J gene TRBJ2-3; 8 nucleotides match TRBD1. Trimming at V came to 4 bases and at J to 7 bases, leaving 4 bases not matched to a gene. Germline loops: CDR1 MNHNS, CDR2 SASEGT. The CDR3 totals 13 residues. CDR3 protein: CASSAQGANTQYF. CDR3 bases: TGTGCCAGCAGTGCGCAGGGGGCAAATACGCAGTATTTT.

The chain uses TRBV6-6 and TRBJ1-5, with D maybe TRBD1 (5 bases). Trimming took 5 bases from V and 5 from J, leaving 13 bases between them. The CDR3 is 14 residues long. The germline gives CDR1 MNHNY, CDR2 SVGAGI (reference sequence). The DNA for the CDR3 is TGTGCCAGCAGTCCCCCGGGGGGGGATCAGCCCCAGCATTTT. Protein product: CASSPPGGDQPQHF.

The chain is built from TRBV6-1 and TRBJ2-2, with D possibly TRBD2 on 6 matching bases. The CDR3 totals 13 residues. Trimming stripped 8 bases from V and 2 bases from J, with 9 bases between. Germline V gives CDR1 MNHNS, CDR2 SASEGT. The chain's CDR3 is CASPGVNTGELFF. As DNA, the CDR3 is TGTGCCAGCCCGGGGGTAAACACCGGGGAGCTGTTTTTT.

The CDR3 reads CASSVGTGVYEQYF. DNA of the CDR3: TGTGCCAGCAGCGTGGGGACAGGGGTCTACGAGCAGTACTTC. The V gene is TRBV9, the J gene TRBJ2-5; 10 bases agree with TRBD1. The J call may not be correct, given that the DNA end is closer to TRBJ2-7. Germline loops: CDR1 SGDLS, CDR2 YYNGEE. The CDR3 totals 14 residues.

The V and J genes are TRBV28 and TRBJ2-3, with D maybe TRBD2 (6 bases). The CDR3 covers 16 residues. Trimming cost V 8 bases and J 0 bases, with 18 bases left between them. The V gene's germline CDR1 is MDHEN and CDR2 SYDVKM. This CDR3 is CASCRAGLASTDTQYF. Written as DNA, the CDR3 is TGTGCCAGCTGTCGTGCGGGGCTAGCTAGCACAGATACGCAGTATTTT.

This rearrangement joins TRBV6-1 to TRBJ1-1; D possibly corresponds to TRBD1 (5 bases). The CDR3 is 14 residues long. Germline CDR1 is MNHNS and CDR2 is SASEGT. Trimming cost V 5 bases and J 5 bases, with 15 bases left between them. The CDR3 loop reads CASSPGGGRTEAFF. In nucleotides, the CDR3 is TGTGCCAGCAGTCCCGGCGGGGGGAGGACTGAAGCTTTCTTT.

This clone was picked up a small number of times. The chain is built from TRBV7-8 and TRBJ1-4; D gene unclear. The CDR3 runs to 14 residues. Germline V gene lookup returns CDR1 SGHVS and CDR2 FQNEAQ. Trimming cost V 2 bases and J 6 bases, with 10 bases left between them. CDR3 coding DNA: TGTGCCAGCAGCTTAAAACGGGGTGATGAAAAACTGTTTTTT. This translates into CASSLKRGDEKLFF.

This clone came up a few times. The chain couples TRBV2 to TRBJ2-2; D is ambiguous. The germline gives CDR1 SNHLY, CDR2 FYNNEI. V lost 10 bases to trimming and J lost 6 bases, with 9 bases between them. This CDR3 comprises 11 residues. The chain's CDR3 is CATSYSGELFF. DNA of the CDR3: TGTGCCACCTCCTATTCCGGGGAGCTGTTTTTT.

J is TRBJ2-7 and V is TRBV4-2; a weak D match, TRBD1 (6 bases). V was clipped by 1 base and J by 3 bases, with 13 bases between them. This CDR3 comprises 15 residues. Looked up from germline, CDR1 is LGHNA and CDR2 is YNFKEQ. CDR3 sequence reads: CASSQVAGVGYEQYV. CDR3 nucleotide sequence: TGTGCCAGCAGCCAAGTCGCAGGGGTCGGCTACGAGCAGTACGTC.

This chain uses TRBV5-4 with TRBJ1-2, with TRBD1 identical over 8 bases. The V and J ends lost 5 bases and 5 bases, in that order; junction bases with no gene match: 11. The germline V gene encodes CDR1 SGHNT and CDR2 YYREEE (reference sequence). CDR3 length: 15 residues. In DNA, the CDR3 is TGTGCCAGCAGAATAAGCCAGGGACAGGAGTATGGCTACACCTTC. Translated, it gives CASRISQGQEYGYTF. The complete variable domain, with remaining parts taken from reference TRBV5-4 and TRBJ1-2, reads ETGVTQSPTHLIKTRGQQVTLRCSSQSGHNTVSWYQQALGQGPQFIFQYYREEENGRGNFPPRFSGLQFPNYSSELNVNALELDDSALYLCASRISQGQEYGYTFGSGTRLTVV.

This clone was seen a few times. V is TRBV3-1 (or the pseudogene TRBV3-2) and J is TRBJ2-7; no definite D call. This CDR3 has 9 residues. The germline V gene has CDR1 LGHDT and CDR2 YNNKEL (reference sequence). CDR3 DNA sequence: TGTGCCAGCAGCCAAGAAGGTGGAGTC. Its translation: CASSQEGGV.

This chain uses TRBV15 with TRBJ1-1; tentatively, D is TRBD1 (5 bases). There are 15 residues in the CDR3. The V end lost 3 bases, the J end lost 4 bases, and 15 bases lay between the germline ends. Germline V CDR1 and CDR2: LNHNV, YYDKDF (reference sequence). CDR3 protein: CATSRRAGGGTEAFF. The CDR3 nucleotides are TGTGCCACCAGCAGGCGGGCCGGGGGAGGCACTGAAGCTTTCTTT.

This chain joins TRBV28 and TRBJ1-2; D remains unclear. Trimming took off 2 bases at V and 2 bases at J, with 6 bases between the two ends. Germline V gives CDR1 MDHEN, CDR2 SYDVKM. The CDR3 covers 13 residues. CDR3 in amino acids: CASSLGANYGYTF. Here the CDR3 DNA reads TGTGCCAGCAGTTTAGGAGCAAACTATGGCTACACCTTC.

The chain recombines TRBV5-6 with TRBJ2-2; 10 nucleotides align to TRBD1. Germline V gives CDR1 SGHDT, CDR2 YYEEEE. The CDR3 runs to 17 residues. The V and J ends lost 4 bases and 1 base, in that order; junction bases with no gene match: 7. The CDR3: CASSGMTGGQNTGELFF. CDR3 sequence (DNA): TGTGCCAGCAGCGGTATGACAGGGGGCCAGAACACCGGGGAGCTGTTTTTT. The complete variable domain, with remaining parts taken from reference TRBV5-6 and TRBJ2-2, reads DAGVTQSPTHLIKTRGQQVTLRCSPKSGHDTVSWYQQALGQGPQFIFQYYEEEERQRGNFPDRFSGHQFPNYSSELNVNALLLGDSALYLCASSGMTGGQNTGELFFGEGSRLTVL.

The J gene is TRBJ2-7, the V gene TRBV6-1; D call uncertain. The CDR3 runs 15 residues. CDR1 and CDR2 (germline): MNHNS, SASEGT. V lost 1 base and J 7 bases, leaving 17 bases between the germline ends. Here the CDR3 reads CASSEVTPLVSEQYV. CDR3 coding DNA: TGTGCCAGCAGTGAAGTGACTCCTCTCGTTTCTGAGCAGTACGTC.

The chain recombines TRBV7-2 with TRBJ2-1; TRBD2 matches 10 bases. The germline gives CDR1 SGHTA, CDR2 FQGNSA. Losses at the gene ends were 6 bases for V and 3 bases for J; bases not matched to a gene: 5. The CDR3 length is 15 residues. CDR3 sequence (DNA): TGTGCCAGCAGTTCCGGGACTAGCGACTACAATGAGCAGTTCTTC. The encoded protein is CASSSGTSDYNEQFF.

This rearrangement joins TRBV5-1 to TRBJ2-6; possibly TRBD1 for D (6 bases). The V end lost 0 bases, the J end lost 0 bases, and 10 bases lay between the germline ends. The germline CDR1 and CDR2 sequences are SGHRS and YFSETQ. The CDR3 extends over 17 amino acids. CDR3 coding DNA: TGCGCCAGCAGCTTGGCGGACAGCTCCTCTGGGGCCAACGTCCTGACTTTC. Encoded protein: CASSLADSSSGANVLTF. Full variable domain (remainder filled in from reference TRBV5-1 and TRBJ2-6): KAGVTQTPRYLIKTRGQQVTLSCSPISGHRSVSWYQQTPGQGLQFLFEYFSETQRNKGNFPGRFSGRQFSNSRSEMNVSTLELGDSALYLCASSLADSSSGANVLTFGAGSRLTVL.